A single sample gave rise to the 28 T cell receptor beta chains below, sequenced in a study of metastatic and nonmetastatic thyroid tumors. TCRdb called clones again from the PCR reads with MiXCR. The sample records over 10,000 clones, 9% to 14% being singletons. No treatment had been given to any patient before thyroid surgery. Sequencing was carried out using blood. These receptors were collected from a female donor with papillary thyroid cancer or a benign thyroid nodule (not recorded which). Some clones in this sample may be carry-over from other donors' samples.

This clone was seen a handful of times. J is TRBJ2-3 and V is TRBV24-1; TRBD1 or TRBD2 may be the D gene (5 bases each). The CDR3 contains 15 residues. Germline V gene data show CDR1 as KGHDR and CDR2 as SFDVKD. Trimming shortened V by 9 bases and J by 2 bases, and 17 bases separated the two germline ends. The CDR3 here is CATQTTGAYTDTQYF. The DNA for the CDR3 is TGTGCCACCCAGACAACCGGGGCCTACACAGATACGCAGTATTTT.

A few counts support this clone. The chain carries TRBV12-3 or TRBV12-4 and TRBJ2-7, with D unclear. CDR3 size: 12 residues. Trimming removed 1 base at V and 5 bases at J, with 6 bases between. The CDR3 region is CASSLVVHEQYF. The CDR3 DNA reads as TGTGCCAGCAGTTTAGTTGTCCACGAGCAGTACTTC.

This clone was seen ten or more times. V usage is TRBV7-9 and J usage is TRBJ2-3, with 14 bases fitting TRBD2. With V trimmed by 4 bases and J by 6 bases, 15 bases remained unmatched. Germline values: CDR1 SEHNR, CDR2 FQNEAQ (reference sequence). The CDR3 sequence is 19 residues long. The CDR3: CASSWGLAGVGVLPDTQYF. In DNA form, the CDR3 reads TGTGCCAGCAGCTGGGGACTAGCGGGAGTCGGTGTACTACCGGATACGCAGTATTTT.

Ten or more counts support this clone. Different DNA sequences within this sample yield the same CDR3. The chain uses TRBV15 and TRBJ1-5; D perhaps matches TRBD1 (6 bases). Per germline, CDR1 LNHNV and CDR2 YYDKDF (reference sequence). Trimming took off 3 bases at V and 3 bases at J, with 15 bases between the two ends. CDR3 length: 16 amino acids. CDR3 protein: CATSSGGTGPNQPQHF. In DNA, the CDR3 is TGTGCCACCAGCAGTGGGGGAACAGGGCCCAATCAGCCCCAGCATTTT.

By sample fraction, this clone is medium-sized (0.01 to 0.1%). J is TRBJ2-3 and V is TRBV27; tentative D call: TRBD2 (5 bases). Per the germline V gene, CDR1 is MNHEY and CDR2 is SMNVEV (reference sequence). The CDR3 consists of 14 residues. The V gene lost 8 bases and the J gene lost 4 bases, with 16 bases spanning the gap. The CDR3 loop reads CASLKADSPDTQYF. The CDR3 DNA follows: TGTGCCAGCCTAAAAGCGGATTCACCAGATACGCAGTATTTT.

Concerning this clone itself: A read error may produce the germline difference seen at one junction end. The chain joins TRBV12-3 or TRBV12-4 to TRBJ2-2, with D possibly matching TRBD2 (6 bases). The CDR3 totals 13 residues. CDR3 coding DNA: TGTGCCAGCACAGGAATCCCGGGCGGGGAGCTGTCTTTT. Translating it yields CASTGIPGGELSF.

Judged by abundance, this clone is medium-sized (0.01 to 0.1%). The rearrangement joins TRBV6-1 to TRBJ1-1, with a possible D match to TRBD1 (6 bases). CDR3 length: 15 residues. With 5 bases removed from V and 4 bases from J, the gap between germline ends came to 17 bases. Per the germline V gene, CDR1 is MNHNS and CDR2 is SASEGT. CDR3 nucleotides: TGTGCCAGCAGTTCGGGGGCCAGGGGAGGCACTGAAGCTTTCTTT. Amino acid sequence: CASSSGARGGTEAFF.

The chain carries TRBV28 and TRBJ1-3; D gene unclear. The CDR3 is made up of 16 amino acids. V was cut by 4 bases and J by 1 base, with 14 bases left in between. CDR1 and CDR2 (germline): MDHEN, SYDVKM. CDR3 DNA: TGTGCCAGCAGTTCCCACGGGGAAGCATCTGGAAACACCATATATTTT. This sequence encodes CASSSHGEASGNTIYF.

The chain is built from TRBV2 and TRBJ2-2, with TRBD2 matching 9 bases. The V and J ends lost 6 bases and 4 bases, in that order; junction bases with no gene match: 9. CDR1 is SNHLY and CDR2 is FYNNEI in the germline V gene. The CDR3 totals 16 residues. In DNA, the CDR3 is TGTGCCAGCAGGATAAGTAGCGGGAGTGGCACCGGGGAGCTGTTTTTT. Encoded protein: CASRISSGSGTGELFF.

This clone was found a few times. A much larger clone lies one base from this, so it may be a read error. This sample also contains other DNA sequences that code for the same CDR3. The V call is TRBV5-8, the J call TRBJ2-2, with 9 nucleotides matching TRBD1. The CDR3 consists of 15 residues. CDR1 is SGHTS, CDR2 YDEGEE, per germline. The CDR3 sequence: CASSPQQGAAGELFF. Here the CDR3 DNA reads TGTGCCAGCAGCCCCCAACAGGGGGCGGCCGGGGAGCTGTTCTTT.

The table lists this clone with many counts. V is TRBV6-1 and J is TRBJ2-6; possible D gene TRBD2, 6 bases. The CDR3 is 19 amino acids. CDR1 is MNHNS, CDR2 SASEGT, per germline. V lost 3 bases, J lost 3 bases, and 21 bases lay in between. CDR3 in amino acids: CASSDLALEGWDGANVLTF. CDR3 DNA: TGTGCCAGCAGTGATCTCGCGTTGGAGGGGTGGGATGGGGCCAACGTCCTGACTTTC.

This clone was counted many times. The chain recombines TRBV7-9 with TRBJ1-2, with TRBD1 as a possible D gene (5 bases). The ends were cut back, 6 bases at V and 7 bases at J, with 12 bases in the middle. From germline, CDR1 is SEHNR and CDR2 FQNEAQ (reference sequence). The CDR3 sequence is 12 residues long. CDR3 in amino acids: CASSYGRVGYTF. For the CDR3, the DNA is TGTGCCAGCAGTTATGGCAGGGTTGGCTACACCTTC.

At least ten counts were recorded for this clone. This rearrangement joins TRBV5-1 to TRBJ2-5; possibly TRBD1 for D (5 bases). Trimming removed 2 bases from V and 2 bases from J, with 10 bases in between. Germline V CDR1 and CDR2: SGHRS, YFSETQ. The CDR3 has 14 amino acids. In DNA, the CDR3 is TGCGCCAGCAGCTTAAGGACATTACAAGAGACCCAGTACTTC. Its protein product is CASSLRTLQETQYF.

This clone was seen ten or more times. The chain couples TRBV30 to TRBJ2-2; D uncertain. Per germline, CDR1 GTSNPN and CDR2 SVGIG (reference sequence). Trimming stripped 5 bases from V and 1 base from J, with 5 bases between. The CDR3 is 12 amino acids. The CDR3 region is CAWQLNTGELFF. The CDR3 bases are TGTGCCTGGCAGCTGAACACCGGGGAGCTGTTTTTT.

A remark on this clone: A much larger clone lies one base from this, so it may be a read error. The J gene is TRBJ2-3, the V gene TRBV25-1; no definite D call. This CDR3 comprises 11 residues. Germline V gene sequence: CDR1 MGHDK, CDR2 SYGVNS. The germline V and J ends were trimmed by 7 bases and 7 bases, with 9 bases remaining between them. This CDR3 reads CASTHVYTQYF. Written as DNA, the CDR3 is TGTGCCAGCACCCACGTGTATACGCAGTATTTT. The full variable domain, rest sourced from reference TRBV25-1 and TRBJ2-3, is EADIYQTPRYLVIGTGKKITLECSQTMGHDKMYWYQQDPGMELHLIHYSYGVNSTEKGDLSSESTVSRIRTEHFPLTLESARPSHTSQYLCASTHVYTQYFGPGTRLTVL.

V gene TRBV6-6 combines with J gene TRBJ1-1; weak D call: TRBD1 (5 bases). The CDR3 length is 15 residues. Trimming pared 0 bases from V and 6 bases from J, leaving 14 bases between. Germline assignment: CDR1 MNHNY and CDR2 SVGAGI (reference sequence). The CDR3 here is CASSYSGMGLAEAFF. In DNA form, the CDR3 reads TGTGCCAGCAGTTACTCAGGCATGGGACTCGCTGAAGCTTTCTTT.

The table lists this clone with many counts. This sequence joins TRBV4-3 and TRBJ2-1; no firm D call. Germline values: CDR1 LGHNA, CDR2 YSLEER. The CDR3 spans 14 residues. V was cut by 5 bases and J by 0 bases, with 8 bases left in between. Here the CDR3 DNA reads TGCGCCAGCAGCTCGACCATCTCCTACAATGAGCAGTTCTTC. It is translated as CASSSTISYNEQFF.

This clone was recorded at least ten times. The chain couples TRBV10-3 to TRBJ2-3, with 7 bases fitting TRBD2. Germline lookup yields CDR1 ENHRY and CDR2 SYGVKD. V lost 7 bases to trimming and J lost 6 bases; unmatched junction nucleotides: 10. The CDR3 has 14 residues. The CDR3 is CAITGDYPGDTQYF. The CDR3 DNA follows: TGTGCCATCACCGGGGACTACCCGGGGGATACGCAGTATTTT.

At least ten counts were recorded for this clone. The CDR3 sequence is CASSAASTDTQYF. CDR3 DNA sequence: TGTGCCAGCAGCGCCGCTAGCACAGATACGCAGTATTTT. The V and J genes are TRBV7-2 and TRBJ2-3; D unresolved. Trimming removed 5 bases from V and 0 bases from J, with 6 bases in between. The CDR3 runs 13 residues. From germline, CDR1 is SGHTA and CDR2 FQGNSA.

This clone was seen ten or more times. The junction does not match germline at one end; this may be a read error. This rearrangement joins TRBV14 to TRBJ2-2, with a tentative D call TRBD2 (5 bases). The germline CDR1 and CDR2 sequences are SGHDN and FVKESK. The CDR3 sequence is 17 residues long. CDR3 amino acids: CASSKEGNMMNTGELFF. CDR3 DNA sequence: TGTGCCAGCAGCAAAGAGGGCAATATGATGAACACCGGGGAGCTGTTTTTT.

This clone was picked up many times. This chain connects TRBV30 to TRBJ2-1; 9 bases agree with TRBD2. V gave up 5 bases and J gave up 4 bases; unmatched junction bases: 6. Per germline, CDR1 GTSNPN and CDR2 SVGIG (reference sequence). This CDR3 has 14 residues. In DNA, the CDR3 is TGTGCCTGGGCCCCTAGCGGGAAATACAATGAGCAGTTCTTC. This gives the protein CAWAPSGKYNEQFF.

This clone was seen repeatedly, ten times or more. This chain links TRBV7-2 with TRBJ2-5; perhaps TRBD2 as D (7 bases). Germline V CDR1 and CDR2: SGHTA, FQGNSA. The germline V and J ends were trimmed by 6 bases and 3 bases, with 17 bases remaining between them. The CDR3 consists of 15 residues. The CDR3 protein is CASRTSGGREETQYF. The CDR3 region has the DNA TGTGCCAGCAGGACGTCGGGGGGCAGGGAAGAGACCCAGTACTTC.

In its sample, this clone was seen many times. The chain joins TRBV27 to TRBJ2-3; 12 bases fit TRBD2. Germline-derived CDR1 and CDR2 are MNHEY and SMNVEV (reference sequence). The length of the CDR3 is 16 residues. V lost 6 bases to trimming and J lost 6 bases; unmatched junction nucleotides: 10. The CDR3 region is CASRHLLAGGGDTQYF. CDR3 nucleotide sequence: TGTGCCAGCAGACACCTTCTAGCGGGAGGGGGGGATACGCAGTATTTT.

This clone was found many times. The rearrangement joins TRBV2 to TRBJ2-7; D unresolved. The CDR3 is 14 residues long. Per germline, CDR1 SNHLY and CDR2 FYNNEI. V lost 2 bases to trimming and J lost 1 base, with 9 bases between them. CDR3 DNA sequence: TGTGCCAGCAGTGAACCGACACTATCCTACGAGCAGTACTTC. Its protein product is CASSEPTLSYEQYF. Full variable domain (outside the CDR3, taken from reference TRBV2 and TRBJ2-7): EPEVTQTPSHQVTQMGQEVILRCVPISNHLYFYWYRQILGQKVEFLVSFYNNEISEKSEIFDDQFSVERPDGSNFTLKIRSTKLEDSAMYFCASSEPTLSYEQYFGPGTRLTVT.

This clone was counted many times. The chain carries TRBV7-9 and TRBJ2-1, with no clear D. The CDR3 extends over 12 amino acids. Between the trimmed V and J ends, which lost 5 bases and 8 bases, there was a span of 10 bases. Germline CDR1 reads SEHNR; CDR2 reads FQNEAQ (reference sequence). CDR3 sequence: CASSLILHEQFF. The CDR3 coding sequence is TGTGCCAGCAGCCTTATTTTGCATGAGCAGTTCTTC.

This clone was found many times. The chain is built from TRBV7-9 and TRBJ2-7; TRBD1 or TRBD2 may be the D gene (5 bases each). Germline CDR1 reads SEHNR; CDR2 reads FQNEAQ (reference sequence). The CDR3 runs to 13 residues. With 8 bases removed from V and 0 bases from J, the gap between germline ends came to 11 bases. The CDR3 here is CASQADTSYEQYF. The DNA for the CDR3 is TGTGCCAGCCAAGCGGACACCTCCTACGAGCAGTACTTC.

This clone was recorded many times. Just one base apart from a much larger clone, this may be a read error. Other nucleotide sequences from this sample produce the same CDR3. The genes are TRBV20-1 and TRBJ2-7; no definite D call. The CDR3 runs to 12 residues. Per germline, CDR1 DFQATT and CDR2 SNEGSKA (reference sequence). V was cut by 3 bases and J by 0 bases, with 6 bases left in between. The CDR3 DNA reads TGCAGTGCTAGTCTAAGCTCCTACGAGCAGTACTTC. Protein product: CSASLSSYEQYF.

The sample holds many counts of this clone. CDR3 protein: CASSPTRTVSGNTIYF. The CDR3 DNA reads as TGTGCCAGCAGTCCCACCCGGACTGTCTCTGGAAACACCATATATTTT. The chain has TRBV2 and TRBJ1-3; no clear D gene. The CDR3 totals 16 residues. V lost 5 bases and J lost 0, with 14 bases in between. CDR1 is SNHLY and CDR2 is FYNNEI in the germline V gene.